This T cell receptor beta chain was recovered during a study of cytomegalovirus exposure and HLA in healthy donors. 13 Jbeta primers and 60 Vbeta primers were used for the PCR. Measured with immunoSEQ multiplex PCR; TCRdb has only the in-frame clones, and not every one. The profile shows some 110,000 clones, roughly four fifths of them singletons. The germline V and J ends were trimmed by 1 base and 1 base, with 9 bases remaining between them. This CDR3 contains 15 residues. Germline loops: CDR1 LNHDA, CDR2 SQIVND (reference sequence). To note about this clone: Its specificity is unknown.

The study's findings and limits: It was shown in a later analysis that HLA-associated TCR beta chains were more clonally expanded than other, equally common chains. A later examination showed that TCR association rates differed by HLA locus, with DRB1 most and HLA-C fewest. Using a false discovery rate of 0.05, a later analysis showed that 15,000 to 20,000 TCR beta sequences were associated with HLA alleles.

The receptor comes from a woman between 45 and 60 years old in good health and CMV-seropositive. V is TRBV19 and J is TRBJ2-3; no reliable D call. The specimen was PBMCs. CDR3 bases: TGTGCCAGTAGTATAGGCGGCTTACGCACAGATACGCAGTATTTT. It specifies CASSIGGLRTDTQYF.